This TCR beta chain was identified during a study of PD-1 blockade in classical Hodgkin lymphoma. For the study at large: Intravenous infusions of nivolumab 3 mg/kg reached patients every 2 weeks.

Overall study results and limits: The baseline diversity of complete responders showed similarity to that of newly diagnosed patients. Newly diagnosed patients were said to have less baseline TCR diversity than healthy donors did.

TCRdb keeps only in-frame clones here, not all; method: immunoSEQ multiplex PCR. The sample lists more than 90,000 clones; around 80% were seen once. Sample time point: cycle 4 day 1 (C4D1), after 6 weeks of nivolumab. Relapses following autologous stem cell transplantation were seen in all patients, with brentuximab vedotin exposure varying. Best overall response was complete response, partial response or progressive disease in these relapsed/refractory classical Hodgkin lymphoma patients. CDR3 length: 15 residues. J gave up 2 bases and V 6 bases, and 5 bases lay outside the gene matches. Germline CDR1 reads MNHNS; CDR2 reads SASEGT. A word on this clone: No antigen is known for it.

The clonotype comes from a human donor with classical Hodgkin lymphoma. The chain recombines TRBV6-1 with TRBJ1-4, with TRBD1 matching over 8 bases. The sequences come from peripheral blood mononuclear cells (PBMCs), collected before the fourth cycle of nivolumab. The DNA for the CDR3 is TGTGCCAGCAGCCCAGGGGGCGCGACTAATGAAAAACTGTTTTTT. Translated: CASSPGGATNEKLFF.